A selection of T cell receptor beta chains follows, all from one sample in a study of T-cell reconstitution after alpha-beta-depleted transplantation in children. TCRdb independently ran MiXCR on the PCR reads; one entry per CDR3 protein. The table has more than 550,000 distinct CDR3 sequences, 10% to 13% seen once. Sequencing was performed on PBMCs from the stem cell graft donor, taken from the stem cell graft. The receptors originated from a human donor who donated a stem cell graft to a child with acute myeloid leukemia. Each CDR3 is given with its conserved first and last residue. D genes are given only for firm matches. Size tells how often a clone was seen (once, few, many) or the class of an expanded clone, and some rows leave it out.

TRBV7-2,TRBJ2-1,TRBD2,few,TGTGCCAGCAGCCTAAGAGGGACTAGCGGGGCGAATGAGCAGTTCTTC,CASSLRGTSGANEQFF
TRBV30,TRBJ2-1,NA,NA,TGTGCCTGGAATCCCCAAGCGGGTCGACACAATGAGCAGTTCTTC,CAWNPQAGRHNEQFF
TRBV10-3,TRBJ2-7,NA,NA,TGTGCCATCAGTTATGGGGCCTCCTACGAGCAGTACTTC,CAISYGASYEQYF
TRBV20-1,TRBJ2-7,TRBD2,many,TGCAGTGCGAGGGGACTAGCTCTCGAGCAGTACTTC,CSARGLALEQYF
TRBV20-1,TRBJ2-7,NA,many,TGCAGTGCTAGTCTACTCCTCGACCCCTACGAGCAGTACTTC,CSASLLLDPYEQYF
TRBV27,TRBJ2-7,NA,many,TGTGCCAGCAGTTTGGACCGGGATTCCTACGAGCAGTACTTC,CASSLDRDSYEQYF
TRBV20-1,TRBJ2-1,TRBD2,NA,TGCAGTGCTAGAGTGGGGGGGGGACTAGCGGGAGGCTACAATGAGCAGTTCTTC,CSARVGGGLAGGYNEQFF
TRBV3-1,TRBJ2-2,NA,NA,TGTGCCAGCAGCCAAGAGGACGGAAACACCGGGGAGCTGTTTTTT,CASSQEDGNTGELFF
TRBV9,TRBJ2-1,NA,NA,TGTGCCAGCAGCGGATCTGCCAGCTCCTACAACGAGCAGTTCTTC,CASSGSASSYNEQFF
TRBV7-9,TRBJ2-5,NA,NA,TGTGCCAGCAGCTTTTCTAGCAAAGGGACCCAGTACTTC,CASSFSSKGTQYF
TRBV9,TRBJ2-5,NA,few,TGTGCCAGCACCCTCGGTATACACCAAGAGACCCAGTACTTC,CASTLGIHQETQYF
TRBV6-5,TRBJ1-2,TRBD1,NA,TGTGCCAGCAGTTACTCTGGGACAGGAGTCAACTATGGCTACACCTTC,CASSYSGTGVNYGYTF
TRBV20-1,TRBJ2-3,NA,NA,TGCAGTGCTCCCGGACAGTCTTACGATACGCAGTATTTT,CSAPGQSYDTQYF
TRBV24-1,TRBJ2-1,TRBD2,NA,TGTGCCACCAGTGACCGACTAGCGGGAACATCCAATGAGCAGTTCTTC,CATSDRLAGTSNEQFF
TRBV4-3,TRBJ1-4,NA,few,TGCGCCAGCAGCCAAGATTGGGGGCAGAATGAAAAACTGTTTTTT,CASSQDWGQNEKLFF
TRBV2,TRBJ2-7,NA,few,TGTGCCAGCACCAACCGACTCGACTACGAGCAGTACTTC,CASTNRLDYEQYF
TRBV29-1,TRBJ2-7,NA,NA,TGCAGCCTTTGGGCGGCAGGGATCCAATCCGAGCAGTACTTC,CSLWAAGIQSEQYF
TRBV29-1,TRBJ2-2,NA,few,TGCAGCGTTCGGACGGCCGGGGAGCTGTTTTTT,CSVRTAGELFF
TRBV11-2,TRBJ1-6,TRBD1,NA,TGTGCCAGCAGCCCGAAATCCCGGGACAGGGGGCGAGAATCACCCCTCCACTTT,CASSPKSRDRGRESPLHF